The source of this T cell receptor (beta chain) is a study of tumor-infiltrating lymphocytes in localized non-small cell lung cancer. CDR3 length: 11 residues. Germline V CDR1 and CDR2: MDHEN, SYDVKM. Trimming left V 8 bases short and J 9 bases short, with 13 bases between. TCRdb's copy holds only in-frame clones and misses some; the assay was immunoSEQ multiplex PCR. Of over 14,000 clones in the sample, roughly 80% are singletons; the top ten hold approximately 21%. This sequence was found in a human donor with non-small cell lung cancer. The sequenced sample was lung tumor tissue. V gene TRBV28 combines with J gene TRBJ1-2; weak D call: TRBD1 (5 bases). CDR3 amino acids: CASGREGSYTF. In nucleotides, the CDR3 is TGTGCCAGCGGCAGGGAGGGTAGCTACACCTTC.